This T cell receptor beta chain emerged from a study of CD8+ T cells in alopecia areata. Looking at the study overall: Tofacitinib was taken orally by treated patients, and the dose was 5 to 10 mg twice daily. Tofacitinib continued for 6 to 18 months and was then withheld for 6 months.

Reverse transcription of extracted RNA yielded cDNA, which provided the sequencing template. Here immunoSEQ multiplex PCR was the method, and the copy in TCRdb shows in-frame clones only, minus some. Of some 150,000 clones in the sample, less than 80% were seen once. Worth noting for this clone: The antigen remains unidentified.

Study-level results: The study found TCR sharing across patients less clear than in mice, possibly for HLA reasons.

The CDR3 is 15 amino acids. J was trimmed by 0 bases and V by 6 bases; bases with no gene match: 4. Germline CDR1 reads MNHEY; CDR2 reads SVGAGI. The material sequenced was CD8+ T cells sorted from blood, taken at week 0. The sequence derives from a human donor with alopecia areata. The V gene is TRBV6-5, the J gene TRBJ2-1; 8 bases fit TRBD1. The CDR3 reads CASSPQGASYNEQFF. For the CDR3, the DNA is TGTGCCAGCAGCCCCCAGGGGGCCTCCTACAATGAGCAGTTCTTC.